This TCR beta chain was sequenced in a study of shared clonotypes between healthy human individuals. V lost 3 bases, J lost 5 bases, and 9 bases lay in between. The CDR3 consists of 13 residues. Germline values: CDR1 SGDLS, CDR2 YYNGEE. It was on ten immunoSEQ deep assay plates that unsorted PBMC DNA was sequenced. Assay: immunoSEQ multiplex PCR; the TCRdb copy retains only in-frame clones and omits some. The sample has about 520,000 clones, around four fifths seen once. This receptor was taken from a woman aged 35 to 49 in good health. Some clones in this sample may be carry-over from other donors' samples. V is TRBV9 and J is TRBJ1-5, with D perhaps TRBD1 (5 bases). Sequencing input: PBMCs. Written as DNA, the CDR3 is TGTGCCAGCAGCGCTGGGACGCATCAGCCCCAGCATTTT. Its translation: CASSAGTHQPQHF.